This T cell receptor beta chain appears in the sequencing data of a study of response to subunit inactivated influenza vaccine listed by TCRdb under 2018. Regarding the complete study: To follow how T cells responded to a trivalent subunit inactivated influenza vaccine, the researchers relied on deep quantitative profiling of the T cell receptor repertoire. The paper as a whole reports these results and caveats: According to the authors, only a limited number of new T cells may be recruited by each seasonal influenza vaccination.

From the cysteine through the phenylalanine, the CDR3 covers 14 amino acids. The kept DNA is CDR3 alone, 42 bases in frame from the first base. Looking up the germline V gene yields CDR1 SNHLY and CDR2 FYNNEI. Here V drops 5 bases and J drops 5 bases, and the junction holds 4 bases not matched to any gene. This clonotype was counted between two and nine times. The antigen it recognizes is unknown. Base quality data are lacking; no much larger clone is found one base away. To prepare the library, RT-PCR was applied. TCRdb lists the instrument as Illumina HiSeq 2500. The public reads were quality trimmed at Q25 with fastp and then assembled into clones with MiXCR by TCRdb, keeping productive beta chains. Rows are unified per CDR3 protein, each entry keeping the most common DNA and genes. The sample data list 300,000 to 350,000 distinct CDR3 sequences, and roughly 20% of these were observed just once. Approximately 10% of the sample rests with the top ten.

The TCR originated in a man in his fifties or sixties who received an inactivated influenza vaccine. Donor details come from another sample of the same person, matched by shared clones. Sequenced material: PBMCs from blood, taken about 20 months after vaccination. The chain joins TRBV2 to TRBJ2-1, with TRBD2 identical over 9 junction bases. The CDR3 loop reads CASSRGRVHNEQFF. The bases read TGTGCCAGCAGTCGCGGGAGGGTCCACAATGAGCAGTTCTTC. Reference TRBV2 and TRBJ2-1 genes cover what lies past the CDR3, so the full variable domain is EPEVTQTPSHQVTQMGQEVILRCVPISNHLYFYWYRQILGQKVEFLVSFYNNEISEKSEIFDDQFSVERPDGSNFTLKIRSTKLEDSAMYFCASSRGRVHNEQFFGPGTRLTVL.